The rows below give T cell receptor beta chains drawn from one sample of a study of CD8 T cells in ankylosing spondylitis. One entry per CDR3 protein results from TCRdb running MiXCR on the 5' RACE reads. The repertoire holds approximately 440,000 distinct CDR3 sequences, with roughly 17% as singletons. The sequenced sample was blood, either unsorted or a sorted T cell fraction (not recorded which). These receptors were obtained from a male donor with ankylosing spondylitis. Each CDR3 is given with its conserved first and last residue. The D gene is left open where the match is weak. The size entry is marked missing in some rows and otherwise reads once, few, many or a size class.

V gene: TRBV30
CDR3 length: 12
D gene: NA
J gene: TRBJ2-7
clone size: NA
CDR3 protein: CAWSVDNYEQYF
CDR3 DNA: TGTGCCTGGAGTGTCGATAACTACGAGCAGTACTTC

V gene: TRBV29-1
CDR3 length: 17
D gene: NA
J gene: TRBJ2-1
clone size: many
CDR3 protein: CSVDRLRDIYSYNEQFF
CDR3 DNA: TGCAGCGTTGATCGCTTACGGGACATCTACTCCTACAATGAGCAGTTCTTC

V gene: TRBV7-9
CDR3 length: 16
D gene: NA
J gene: TRBJ1-1
clone size: NA
CDR3 protein: CASSLERPSGDTEAFF
CDR3 DNA: TGTGCCAGCAGCTTGGAACGGCCCTCCGGGGACACTGAAGCTTTCTTT

V gene: TRBV6-1
CDR3 length: 13
D gene: NA
J gene: TRBJ1-2
clone size: NA
CDR3 protein: CASSIPISRRLDF
CDR3 DNA: TGTGCCAGCAGTATCCCGATCTCTCGACGGCTTGATTTC

V gene: TRBV11-2
CDR3 length: 18
D gene: TRBD1
J gene: TRBJ2-6
clone size: few
CDR3 protein: CASSSQPGQVPGANVLTF
CDR3 DNA: TGTGCCAGCAGCTCTCAACCGGGACAGGTTCCTGGGGCCAACGTCCTGACTTTC

V gene: TRBV24-1
CDR3 length: 15
D gene: TRBD2
J gene: TRBJ2-1
clone size: NA
CDR3 protein: CATSDASGSVSEQFF
CDR3 DNA: TGTGCCACCAGTGATGCTAGCGGGAGTGTGAGTGAGCAGTTCTTC

V gene: TRBV18
CDR3 length: 16
D gene: TRBD2
J gene: TRBJ2-1
clone size: NA
CDR3 protein: CASSILAGGTYNEQFF
CDR3 DNA: TGTGCCAGCTCAATACTAGCGGGAGGGACCTACAATGAGCAGTTCTTC

V gene: TRBV6-2/TRBV6-3
CDR3 length: 14
D gene: TRBD2
J gene: TRBJ2-1
clone size: NA
CDR3 protein: CASSYGGGLRKQFF
CDR3 DNA: TGTGCCAGCAGTTACGGTGGGGGACTACGAAAGCAGTTCTTC

V gene: TRBV20-1
CDR3 length: 14
D gene: NA
J gene: TRBJ1-5
clone size: few
CDR3 protein: CSASSGYSNQPQHF
CDR3 DNA: TGCAGTGCTAGTTCCGGTTATAGCAATCAGCCCCAGCATTTT

V gene: TRBV3-1
CDR3 length: 15
D gene: TRBD1
J gene: TRBJ2-7
clone size: few
CDR3 protein: CASSLPGQGASEQYF
CDR3 DNA: TGTGCCAGCAGCCTACCGGGACAGGGGGCGTCGGAGCAGTACTTC

V gene: TRBV6-1
CDR3 length: 17
D gene: NA
J gene: TRBJ2-2
clone size: NA
CDR3 protein: CASSQDPTDTNTGELFF
CDR3 DNA: TGTGCCAGCAGTCAAGACCCTACAGATACGAACACCGGGGAGCTGTTTTTT

V gene: TRBV10-3
CDR3 length: 14
D gene: TRBD1
J gene: TRBJ2-1
clone size: few
CDR3 protein: CAISTGVPYNEQFF
CDR3 DNA: TGTGCCATCTCGACAGGGGTCCCATACAATGAGCAGTTCTTC

V gene: TRBV11-3
CDR3 length: 13
D gene: NA
J gene: TRBJ2-1
clone size: few
CDR3 protein: CASSLHNYNEQFF
CDR3 DNA: TGTGCCAGCAGCTTACACAATTACAATGAGCAGTTCTTC

V gene: TRBV4-3
CDR3 length: 15
D gene: NA
J gene: TRBJ1-5
clone size: few
CDR3 protein: CASSQDRWSNQPQHF
CDR3 DNA: TGCGCCAGCAGCCAAGATCGCTGGAGCAATCAGCCCCAGCATTTT

V gene: TRBV10-3
CDR3 length: 16
D gene: TRBD2
J gene: TRBJ2-5
clone size: few
CDR3 protein: CAISESGGRASETQYF
CDR3 DNA: TGTGCCATCAGTGAGTCTGGCGGGAGGGCCTCGGAGACCCAGTACTTC

V gene: TRBV9
CDR3 length: 15
D gene: TRBD2
J gene: TRBJ2-5
clone size: many
CDR3 protein: CASSVSGRVEETQYF
CDR3 DNA: TGTGCCAGCAGCGTTAGCGGGAGAGTAGAAGAGACCCAGTACTTC

V gene: TRBV7-9
CDR3 length: 15
D gene: NA
J gene: TRBJ2-2
clone size: few
CDR3 protein: CASSLMGTTGGELFF
CDR3 DNA: TGTGCCAGCAGCTTAATGGGGACGACCGGCGGGGAGCTGTTTTTT

V gene: TRBV12-3/TRBV12-4
CDR3 length: 13
D gene: NA
J gene: TRBJ1-2
clone size: many
CDR3 protein: CASSEGANYGYTF
CDR3 DNA: TGTGCCAGCAGCGAGGGTGCTAACTATGGCTACACCTTC

V gene: TRBV15
CDR3 length: 13
D gene: NA
J gene: TRBJ2-1
clone size: NA
CDR3 protein: CATSSEQNNEQFF
CDR3 DNA: TGTGCCACCAGCAGCGAACAAAACAATGAGCAGTTCTTC

V gene: TRBV20-1
CDR3 length: 14
D gene: NA
J gene: TRBJ2-7
clone size: NA
CDR3 protein: CSARARASSYEQYF
CDR3 DNA: TGCAGTGCTAGGGCCAGGGCTTCCTCCTACGAGCAGTACTTC

V gene: TRBV27
CDR3 length: 16
D gene: TRBD1
J gene: TRBJ1-4
clone size: once
CDR3 protein: CASSPYSPTGEGKLFF
CDR3 DNA: TGTGCCAGCAGTCCTTATTCACCCACAGGGGAGGGAAAACTGTTTTTT

V gene: TRBV7-3
CDR3 length: 15
D gene: TRBD1
J gene: TRBJ2-1
clone size: few
CDR3 protein: CASSPGQGAGNEQFF
CDR3 DNA: TGTGCCAGCAGTCCTGGACAGGGGGCGGGTAATGAGCAGTTCTTC

V gene: TRBV27
CDR3 length: 19
D gene: TRBD2
J gene: TRBJ2-7
clone size: few
CDR3 protein: CASSPRTSGSSLGFYEQYF
CDR3 DNA: TGTGCCAGCAGTCCCAGGACTAGCGGGAGTTCTCTAGGGTTCTACGAGCAGTACTTC

V gene: TRBV5-1
CDR3 length: 16
D gene: NA
J gene: TRBJ2-3
clone size: few
CDR3 protein: CASSPTLGAGPDTQYF
CDR3 DNA: TGCGCCAGCAGCCCAACCTTGGGTGCGGGACCAGATACGCAGTATTTT

V gene: TRBV12-3/TRBV12-4
CDR3 length: 13
D gene: NA
J gene: TRBJ1-1
clone size: few
CDR3 protein: CASRKDNVGEAFF
CDR3 DNA: TGTGCCAGCAGGAAGGACAACGTAGGGGAAGCTTTCTTT

V gene: TRBV7-2
CDR3 length: 15
D gene: NA
J gene: TRBJ1-2
clone size: NA
CDR3 protein: CASSPSIDVNYGYTF
CDR3 DNA: TGTGCCAGCAGCCCTAGTATTGACGTAAACTATGGCTACACCTTC

V gene: TRBV6-5
CDR3 length: 14
D gene: NA
J gene: TRBJ2-7
clone size: few
CDR3 protein: CASSYSWSSYEQYF
CDR3 DNA: TGTGCCAGCAGTTACTCGTGGAGCTCCTACGAGCAGTACTTC

V gene: TRBV3-1
CDR3 length: 12
D gene: NA
J gene: TRBJ2-5
clone size: few
CDR3 protein: CASSQEGLAGYF
CDR3 DNA: TGTGCCAGCAGCCAAGAGGGCCTCGCGGGGTACTTC

V gene: TRBV5-1
CDR3 length: 13
D gene: NA
J gene: TRBJ1-1
clone size: many
CDR3 protein: CASRYDANTEAFF
CDR3 DNA: TGCGCCAGCAGATATGATGCGAACACTGAAGCTTTCTTT

V gene: TRBV27
CDR3 length: 16
D gene: NA
J gene: TRBJ2-6
clone size: few
CDR3 protein: CASSFGDLSGANVLTF
CDR3 DNA: TGTGCCAGCAGTTTTGGGGACTTAAGCGGGGCCAACGTCCTGACTTTC

V gene: TRBV28
CDR3 length: 16
D gene: NA
J gene: TRBJ2-6
clone size: NA
CDR3 protein: CASRPRGDAGANVLTF
CDR3 DNA: TGTGCCAGCAGGCCAAGAGGCGATGCTGGGGCCAACGTCCTGACTTTC

V gene: TRBV5-1
CDR3 length: 15
D gene: NA
J gene: TRBJ2-7
clone size: NA
CDR3 protein: CASSLTGSSSYEQYF
CDR3 DNA: TGCGCCAGCAGCCTGACAGGTTCCAGCTCCTACGAGCAGTACTTC

V gene: TRBV20-1
CDR3 length: 13
D gene: NA
J gene: TRBJ1-2
clone size: few
CDR3 protein: CSASGWGNYGYTF
CDR3 DNA: TGCAGTGCTAGTGGATGGGGAAACTATGGCTACACCTTC

V gene: TRBV12-3/TRBV12-4
CDR3 length: 12
D gene: NA
J gene: TRBJ1-4
clone size: many
CDR3 protein: CASSPSQGVVFF
CDR3 DNA: TGTGCCAGCAGTCCATCACAGGGTGTCGTGTTTTTT

V gene: TRBV27
CDR3 length: 13
D gene: NA
J gene: TRBJ2-7
clone size: many
CDR3 protein: CASSRDRYYEQYF
CDR3 DNA: TGTGCCAGCAGTCGGGACCGGTACTACGAGCAGTACTTC

V gene: TRBV7-8
CDR3 length: 17
D gene: NA
J gene: TRBJ1-1
clone size: few
CDR3 protein: CASSLDWGSRADTEAFF
CDR3 DNA: TGTGCCAGCAGCTTAGATTGGGGGTCAAGGGCGGACACTGAAGCTTTCTTT

V gene: TRBV5-1
CDR3 length: 16
D gene: TRBD2
J gene: TRBJ2-3
clone size: NA
CDR3 protein: CASSLVRAGGADTQYF
CDR3 DNA: TGCGCCAGCAGCTTAGTCCGAGCGGGAGGCGCAGATACGCAGTATTTT

V gene: TRBV29-1
CDR3 length: 12
D gene: NA
J gene: TRBJ1-2
clone size: NA
CDR3 protein: CSVERSHYGYTF
CDR3 DNA: TGCAGCGTTGAGCGCTCCCACTATGGCTACACCTTC

V gene: TRBV4-3
CDR3 length: 14
D gene: NA
J gene: TRBJ1-6
clone size: many
CDR3 protein: CASSQKERNSPLHF
CDR3 DNA: TGCGCCAGCAGCCAAAAAGAACGGAATTCACCCCTCCACTTT

V gene: TRBV20-1
CDR3 length: 15
D gene: NA
J gene: TRBJ1-4
clone size: NA
CDR3 protein: CSATDHGPEGEKLFF
CDR3 DNA: TGCAGTGCTACCGATCACGGACCCGAAGGTGAAAAACTGTTTTTT

V gene: TRBV12-3/TRBV12-4
CDR3 length: 15
D gene: NA
J gene: TRBJ1-4
clone size: NA
CDR3 protein: CASSLGERTGEKLFF
CDR3 DNA: TGTGCCAGCAGTCTAGGTGAGAGGACGGGTGAAAAACTGTTTTTT

V gene: TRBV6-2/TRBV6-3
CDR3 length: 14
D gene: TRBD1
J gene: TRBJ2-4
clone size: once
CDR3 protein: CASSYWDRAYSRYF
CDR3 DNA: TGTGCCAGCAGTTACTGGGACAGGGCTTATTCTCGGTACTTC

V gene: TRBV12-3/TRBV12-4
CDR3 length: 14
D gene: NA
J gene: TRBJ2-4
clone size: few
CDR3 protein: CASMVGIAKNIQYF
CDR3 DNA: TGTGCCAGCATGGTGGGGATAGCCAAAAACATTCAGTACTTC

V gene: TRBV6-5
CDR3 length: 15
D gene: TRBD1
J gene: TRBJ1-2
clone size: many
CDR3 protein: CASSYSGTGGFGYTF
CDR3 DNA: TGTGCCAGCAGTTACTCCGGGACAGGGGGTTTTGGCTACACCTTC

V gene: TRBV6-1
CDR3 length: 16
D gene: TRBD2
J gene: TRBJ2-3
clone size: NA
CDR3 protein: CASNMGGGGKTNTQYF
CDR3 DNA: TGTGCCAGCAATATGGGTGGGGGGGGGAAAACAAATACGCAGTATTTT

V gene: TRBV9
CDR3 length: 15
D gene: TRBD2
J gene: TRBJ2-7
clone size: few
CDR3 protein: CASSPRLAGASEQYF
CDR3 DNA: TGTGCCAGCAGCCCCCGTCTAGCGGGAGCTTCCGAGCAGTACTTC

V gene: TRBV30
CDR3 length: 13
D gene: NA
J gene: TRBJ1-5
clone size: once
CDR3 protein: CAWARSSNQPQHF
CDR3 DNA: TGTGCCTGGGCCCGCAGTAGCAATCAGCCCCAGCATTTT

V gene: TRBV11-2
CDR3 length: 13
D gene: TRBD1
J gene: TRBJ1-2
clone size: few
CDR3 protein: CASMKQGAGGYTF
CDR3 DNA: TGTGCCAGCATGAAACAGGGGGCGGGCGGCTACACCTTC

V gene: TRBV20-1
CDR3 length: 14
D gene: NA
J gene: TRBJ2-7
clone size: few
CDR3 protein: CSASARQASYEQYF
CDR3 DNA: TGCAGTGCTAGTGCCCGGCAGGCCTCCTACGAGCAGTACTTC

V gene: TRBV4-1
CDR3 length: 16
D gene: NA
J gene: TRBJ2-1
clone size: few
CDR3 protein: CASSQSLAGTVNEQFF
CDR3 DNA: TGCGCCAGCAGCCAGTCTCTCGCCGGGACCGTCAATGAGCAGTTCTTC

V gene: TRBV7-8
CDR3 length: 16
D gene: TRBD1
J gene: TRBJ1-3
clone size: NA
CDR3 protein: CASSMGGRGPGNTIYF
CDR3 DNA: TGTGCCAGCAGCATGGGGGGCAGGGGGCCTGGAAACACCATATATTTT

V gene: TRBV30
CDR3 length: 15
D gene: NA
J gene: TRBJ1-2
clone size: few
CDR3 protein: CAWTTKGTANYGYTF
CDR3 DNA: TGTGCCTGGACCACAAAGGGCACGGCCAACTATGGCTACACCTTC

V gene: TRBV10-2
CDR3 length: 14
D gene: TRBD1
J gene: TRBJ1-6
clone size: few
CDR3 protein: CASRWTGDNSPLHF
CDR3 DNA: TGCGCCAGCAGGTGGACAGGGGATAATTCACCCCTCCACTTT

V gene: TRBV5-1
CDR3 length: 14
D gene: TRBD2
J gene: TRBJ2-5
clone size: few
CDR3 protein: CASSPSGSRETQYF
CDR3 DNA: TGCGCCAGCAGCCCTAGCGGGAGTAGAGAGACCCAGTACTTC

V gene: TRBV2
CDR3 length: 13
D gene: NA
J gene: TRBJ2-1
clone size: NA
CDR3 protein: CASSPQNYNEQFF
CDR3 DNA: TGTGCCAGCAGTCCCCAAAACTACAATGAGCAGTTCTTC

V gene: TRBV20-1
CDR3 length: 14
D gene: NA
J gene: TRBJ2-1
clone size: few
CDR3 protein: CSAPYGVKDNEQFF
CDR3 DNA: TGCAGTGCTCCCTACGGGGTAAAGGACAATGAGCAGTTCTTC

V gene: TRBV7-9
CDR3 length: 13
D gene: NA
J gene: TRBJ1-6
clone size: few
CDR3 protein: CASSLGSDSPLHF
CDR3 DNA: TGTGCCAGCAGCTTAGGGTCGGATTCACCCCTCCACTTT

V gene: TRBV6-2/TRBV6-3
CDR3 length: 15
D gene: NA
J gene: TRBJ2-7
clone size: NA
CDR3 protein: CASSYPAGTLYEQYF
CDR3 DNA: TGTGCCAGCAGTTACCCGGCGGGAACCCTATACGAGCAGTACTTC

V gene: TRBV13
CDR3 length: 16
D gene: NA
J gene: TRBJ2-1
clone size: few
CDR3 protein: CASSVGAFLSYNEQFF
CDR3 DNA: TGTGCCAGCAGTGTGGGGGCGTTTCTCTCCTACAATGAGCAGTTCTTC